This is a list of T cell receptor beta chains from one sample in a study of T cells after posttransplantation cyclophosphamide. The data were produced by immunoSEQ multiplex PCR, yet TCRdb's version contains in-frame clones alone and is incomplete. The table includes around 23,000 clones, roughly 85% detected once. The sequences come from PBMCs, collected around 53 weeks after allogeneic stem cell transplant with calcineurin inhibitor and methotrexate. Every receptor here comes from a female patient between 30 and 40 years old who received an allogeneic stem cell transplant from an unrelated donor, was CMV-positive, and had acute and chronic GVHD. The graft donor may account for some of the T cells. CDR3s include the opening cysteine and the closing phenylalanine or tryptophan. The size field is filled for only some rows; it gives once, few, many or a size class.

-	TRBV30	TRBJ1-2	CAWSYERGGSYGYTF
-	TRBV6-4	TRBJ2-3	CASSDGSPTDTQYF
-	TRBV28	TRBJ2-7	CASRSLAGGSYEQYF
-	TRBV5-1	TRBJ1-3	CASSLLTGSGHTIYF
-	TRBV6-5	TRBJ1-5	CASSLGHGDQPQHF
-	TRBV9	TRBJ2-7	CASSVTPAGEQYF
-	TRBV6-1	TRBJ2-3	CASRGTSGGWNTQYF
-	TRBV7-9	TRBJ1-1	CASSLRRGGWNTEALF
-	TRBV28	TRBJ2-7	CASSLVGRLSYEQYF
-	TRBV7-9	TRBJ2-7	CASSSRQGDEQYF
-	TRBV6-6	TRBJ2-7	CASSPDRGVGEQYF
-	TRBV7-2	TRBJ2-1	CARVGQTPNEQFF
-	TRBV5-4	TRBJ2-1	CASSSPQESGDEQFF
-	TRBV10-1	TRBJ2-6	CASSEGQGAGVLTF
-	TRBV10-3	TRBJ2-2	CATTGQGGTGELFF
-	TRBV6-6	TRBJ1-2	CASSLAQGAYGYTF
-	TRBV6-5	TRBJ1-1	CASSYSGPTEAFF
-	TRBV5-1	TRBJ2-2	CASSLTSFVGELFF
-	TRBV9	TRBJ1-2	CASSVQQGGEDYGYTF
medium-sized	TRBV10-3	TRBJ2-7	CAISETGPIYEQYF
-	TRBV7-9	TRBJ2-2	CASSPLFSGTGELFF
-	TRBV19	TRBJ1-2	CASSPPGQGHELGGYTF
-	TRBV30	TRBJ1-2	CAWSVQGNDYGYTF
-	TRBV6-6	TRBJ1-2	CASSPGQGFGYTF
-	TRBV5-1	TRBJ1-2	CASSPWTGGASYTF
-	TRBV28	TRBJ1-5	CASSPGGSNQPQHF
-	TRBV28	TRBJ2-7	CASSLIGLAGGREQYF
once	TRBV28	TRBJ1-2	CASRGGGGDYGYTF
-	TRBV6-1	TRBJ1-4	CASRPGQGPEKLFF
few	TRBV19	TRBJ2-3	CASRWAGTDTQYF
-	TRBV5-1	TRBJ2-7	CASSLGITAYEQYF
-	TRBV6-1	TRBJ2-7	CASSTGGAYEQYF
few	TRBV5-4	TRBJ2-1	CASSLAGGLDEQFF
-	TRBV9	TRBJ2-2	CASSVVAALSTGELFF
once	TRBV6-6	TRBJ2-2	CASSFPGTSSGELFF
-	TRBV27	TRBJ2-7	CASRVSLTSFEQYF
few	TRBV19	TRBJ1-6	CASSITENSPLHF
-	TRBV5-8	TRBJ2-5	CASSLGGGLAAVETQYF
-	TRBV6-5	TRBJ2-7	CASKVPGEQYF
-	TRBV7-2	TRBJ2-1	CASRPRGGSYNEQFF
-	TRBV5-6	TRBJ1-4	CASSLPPFGEEKLFF
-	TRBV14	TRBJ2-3	CASSHSRGHTDTQYF
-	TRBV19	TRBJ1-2	CASSIGTGDYGYTF
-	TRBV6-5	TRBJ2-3	CASSNGGASWDTQYF
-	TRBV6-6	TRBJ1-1	CASTGREAFF
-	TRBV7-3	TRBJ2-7	CASSLGQGMSEQYF